These 3 T cell receptor beta chains originate from one sample sequenced in a study of a mutant IDH1 vaccine in newly diagnosed glioma. These receptors' antigens are unknown. Sequencing used immunoSEQ multiplex PCR; TCRdb keeps in-frame clones, though not all of them. Found here are about 60,000 clones, more than 75% of them singletons; the top ten hold 1.3% to 1.5%. Noted time point: week 23, last vaccination. Every vaccine dose comprised 300 ug of mutant IDH1 20-mer peptide plus topical imiquimod. The specimen comprised PBMCs, sampled from a glioma patient whose treatment included an IDH1 peptide vaccine. The receptors originated from a middle-aged man with glioma.

This chain joins TRBV9 and TRBJ2-3; D remains unclear. CDR1 is SGDLS, CDR2 YYNGEE, per germline. This CDR3 is built from 12 residues. V was trimmed by 2 bases and J by 3 bases, leaving 4 bases between them. CDR3: CASSVLTDTQYF. The CDR3, as DNA: TGTGCCAGCAGCGTCCTGACAGATACGCAGTATTTT.

The chain carries TRBV5-6 and TRBJ2-6, with 8 bases matching TRBD2. The CDR3 has 17 residues. The V gene end was trimmed by 5 bases and the J gene end by 1 base; junction bases not matched to a gene: 8. Germline V CDR1 and CDR2: SGHDT, YYEEEE. Here the CDR3 reads CASRRGGLGSGANVLTF. In DNA form, the CDR3 reads TGTGCCAGCAGACGCGGGGGGCTTGGGTCTGGGGCCAACGTCCTGACTTTC.

The chain couples TRBV7-9 to TRBJ1-6, with D uncertain. Looked up from germline, CDR1 is SEHNR and CDR2 is FQNEAQ (reference sequence). Trimming took off 1 base at V and 7 bases at J, with 5 bases between the two ends. The CDR3 has 13 amino acids. In DNA form, the CDR3 reads TGTGCCAGCAGCTTAGGGCCAAATTCACCCCTCCACTTT. Its protein is CASSLGPNSPLHF.